The clone carrying this TCR beta chain turned up a few times. Libraries were prepared by immunoSEQ multiplex PCR; TCRdb keeps only in-frame clonotypes and omits some of them. The sample has about 530,000 clones; roughly 79% are singletons. For genomic DNA, unsorted samples relied on tens of millions of PBMCs. The sample comes from a study of shared clonotypes between healthy human individuals. Germline V CDR1 and CDR2: SEHNR, FQNEAQ (reference sequence). The CDR3 covers 17 residues. Trimming shortened V by 5 bases and J by 5 bases, and 24 bases separated the two germline ends. This clonotype originated in a woman between 40 and 50 years old in good health. Some clones in this sample may be carry-over from other donors' samples. The source material was PBMCs. The chain is built from TRBV7-9 and TRBJ1-2; D is perhaps TRBD1 (5 bases). The CDR3: CASSPREGSTLWYGYTF. The CDR3 nucleotides read TGTGCCAGCAGCCCCAGGGAAGGCTCTACTCTGTGGTATGGCTACACCTTC.